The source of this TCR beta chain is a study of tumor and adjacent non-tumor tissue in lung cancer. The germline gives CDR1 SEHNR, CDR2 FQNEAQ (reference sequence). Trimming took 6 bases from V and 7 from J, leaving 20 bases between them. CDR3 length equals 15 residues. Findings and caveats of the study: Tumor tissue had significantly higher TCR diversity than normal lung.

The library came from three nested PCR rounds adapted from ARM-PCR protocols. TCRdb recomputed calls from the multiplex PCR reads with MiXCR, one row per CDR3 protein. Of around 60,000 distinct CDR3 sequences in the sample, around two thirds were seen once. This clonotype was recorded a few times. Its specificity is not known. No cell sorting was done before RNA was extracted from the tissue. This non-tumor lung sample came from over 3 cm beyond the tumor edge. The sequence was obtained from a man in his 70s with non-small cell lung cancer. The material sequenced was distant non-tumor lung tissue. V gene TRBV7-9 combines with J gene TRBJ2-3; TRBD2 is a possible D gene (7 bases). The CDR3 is CASRARGGPLNTQYF. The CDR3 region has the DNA TGTGCCAGCAGAGCTAGGGGGGGCCCTTTGAATACGCAGTATTTT.